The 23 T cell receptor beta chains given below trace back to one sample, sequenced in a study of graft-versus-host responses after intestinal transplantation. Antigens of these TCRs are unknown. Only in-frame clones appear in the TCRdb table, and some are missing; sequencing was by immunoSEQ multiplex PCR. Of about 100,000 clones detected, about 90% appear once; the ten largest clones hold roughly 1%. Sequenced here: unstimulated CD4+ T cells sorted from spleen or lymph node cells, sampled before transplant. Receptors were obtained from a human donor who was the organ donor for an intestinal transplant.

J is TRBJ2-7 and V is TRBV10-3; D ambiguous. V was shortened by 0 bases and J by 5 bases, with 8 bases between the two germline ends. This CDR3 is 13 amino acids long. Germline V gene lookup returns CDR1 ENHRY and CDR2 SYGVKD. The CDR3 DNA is TGTGCCATCAGTGAGTCGGGTAGGGACGAGCAGTACTTC. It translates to CAISESGRDEQYF.

The CDR3 is CASSLKSGAGLHQPQHF. The DNA for the CDR3 is TGTGCCAGTAGCCTAAAAAGCGGGGCAGGGTTGCATCAGCCCCAGCATTTT. The genes are TRBV19 and TRBJ1-5; perhaps TRBD1 as D (5 bases). The CDR3 extends over 17 amino acids. In germline, CDR1 is LNHDA, CDR2 SQIVND (reference sequence). The germline V and J ends were trimmed by 6 bases and 5 bases, with 23 bases remaining between them.

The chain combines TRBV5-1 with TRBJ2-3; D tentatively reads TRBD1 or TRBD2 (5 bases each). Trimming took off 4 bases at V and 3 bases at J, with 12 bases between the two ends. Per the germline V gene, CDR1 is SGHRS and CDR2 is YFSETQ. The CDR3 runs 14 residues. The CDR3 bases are TGCGCCAGCAGCCGGGACGGTTCGACAGATACGCAGTATTTT. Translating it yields CASSRDGSTDTQYF.

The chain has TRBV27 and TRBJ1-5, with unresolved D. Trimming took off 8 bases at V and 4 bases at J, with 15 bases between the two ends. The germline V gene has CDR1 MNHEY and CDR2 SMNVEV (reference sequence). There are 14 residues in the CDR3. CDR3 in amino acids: CASAKGNTNQPQHF. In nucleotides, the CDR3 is TGTGCCAGCGCAAAGGGCAACACTAATCAGCCCCAGCATTTT.

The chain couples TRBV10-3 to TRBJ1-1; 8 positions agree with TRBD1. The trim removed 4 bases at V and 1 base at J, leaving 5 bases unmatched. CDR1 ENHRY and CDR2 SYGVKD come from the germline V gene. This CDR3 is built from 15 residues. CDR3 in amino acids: CAISGQGIGNTEAFF. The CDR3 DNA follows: TGTGCCATCAGTGGACAGGGGATAGGGAACACTGAAGCTTTCTTT.

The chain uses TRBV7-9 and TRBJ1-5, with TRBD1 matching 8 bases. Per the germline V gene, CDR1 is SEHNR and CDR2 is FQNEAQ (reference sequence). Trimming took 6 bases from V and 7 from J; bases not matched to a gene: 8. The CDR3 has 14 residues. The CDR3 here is CASSMTGVGQPQHF. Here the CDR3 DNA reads TGTGCCAGCAGTATGACAGGGGTGGGACAGCCCCAGCATTTT.

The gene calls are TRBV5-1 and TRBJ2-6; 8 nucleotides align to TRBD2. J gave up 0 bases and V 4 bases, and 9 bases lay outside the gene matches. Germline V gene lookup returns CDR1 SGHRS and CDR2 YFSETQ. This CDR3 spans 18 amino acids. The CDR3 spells CASSPGRGGFSGANVLTF. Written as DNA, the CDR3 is TGCGCCAGCAGCCCCGGGAGGGGAGGGTTCTCTGGGGCCAACGTCCTGACTTTC.

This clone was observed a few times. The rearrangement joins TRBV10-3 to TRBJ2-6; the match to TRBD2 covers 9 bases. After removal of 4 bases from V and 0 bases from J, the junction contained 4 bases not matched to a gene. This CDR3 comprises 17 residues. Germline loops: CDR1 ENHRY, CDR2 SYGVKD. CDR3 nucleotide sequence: TGTGCCATCAGTGGCGGGGGGGCCAACTCTGGGGCCAACGTCCTGACTTTC. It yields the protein CAISGGGANSGANVLTF.

The CDR3 nucleotides are TGTGCCAGCAGTATCCAGATCACTGAAGCTTTCTTT. Protein sequence: CASSIQITEAFF. The chain has TRBV28 and TRBJ1-1; no firm D call. This CDR3 spans 12 amino acids. V shed 5 bases and J shed 4 bases, with 8 bases lying between them. CDR1 and CDR2 from the germline V gene are MDHEN and SYDVKM.

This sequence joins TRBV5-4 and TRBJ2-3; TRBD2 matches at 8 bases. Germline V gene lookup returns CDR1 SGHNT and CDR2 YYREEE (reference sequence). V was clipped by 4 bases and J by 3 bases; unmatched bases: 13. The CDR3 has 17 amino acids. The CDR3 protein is CASSLNPGTSATDTQYF. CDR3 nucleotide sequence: TGTGCCAGCAGCCTAAACCCCGGGACTAGTGCGACAGATACGCAGTATTTT.

The CDR3 sequence: CASSGRGRAGTEAFF. As DNA, the CDR3 is TGCGCCAGCAGTGGCCGAGGTCGGGCCGGGACTGAAGCTTTCTTT. The rearrangement joins TRBV10-2 to TRBJ1-1; D is unresolved. The germline V gene encodes CDR1 WSHSY and CDR2 SAAADI. CDR3 length: 15 residues. Trimming shortened V by 4 bases and J by 5 bases, and 17 bases separated the two germline ends.

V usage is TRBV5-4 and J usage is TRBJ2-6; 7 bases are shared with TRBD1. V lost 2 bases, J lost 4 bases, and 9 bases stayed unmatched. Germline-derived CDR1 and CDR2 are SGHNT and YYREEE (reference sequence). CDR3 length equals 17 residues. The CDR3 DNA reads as TGTGCCAGCAGCTTTCCGGACAGGTCGTCGGGGGCCAACGTCCTGACTTTC. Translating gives CASSFPDRSSGANVLTF.

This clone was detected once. The CDR3, as DNA: TGTGCCAGCAGCTCACTAGCGGGGGGGGGCGAGACCCAGTACTTC. Translated: CASSSLAGGGETQYF. The chain couples TRBV7-3 to TRBJ2-5; 13 bases are shared with TRBD2. The CDR3 consists of 15 residues. Losses at the gene ends were 4 bases for V and 5 bases for J; bases not matched to a gene: 4. The germline V gene has CDR1 SGHTA and CDR2 FQGTGA.

The CDR3 region has the DNA TGTGCCAGCAGTTTGGGGTCCACAATATTCACCGGGGAGCTGTTTTTT. As protein: CASSLGSTIFTGELFF. The V call is TRBV28, the J call TRBJ2-2; unclear D gene. This CDR3 is built from 16 residues. CDR1 is MDHEN and CDR2 is SYDVKM in the germline V gene. The V end lost 3 bases, the J end lost 4 bases, and 15 bases lay between the germline ends.

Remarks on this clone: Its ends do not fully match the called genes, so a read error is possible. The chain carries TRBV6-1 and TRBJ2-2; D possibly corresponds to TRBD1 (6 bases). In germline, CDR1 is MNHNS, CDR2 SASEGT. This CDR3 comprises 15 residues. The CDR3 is CASSEGQQDTGELFF. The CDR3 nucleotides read TGTGCCAGCAGCGAAGGACAGCAAGACACCGGGGAGCTGTTTTTT.

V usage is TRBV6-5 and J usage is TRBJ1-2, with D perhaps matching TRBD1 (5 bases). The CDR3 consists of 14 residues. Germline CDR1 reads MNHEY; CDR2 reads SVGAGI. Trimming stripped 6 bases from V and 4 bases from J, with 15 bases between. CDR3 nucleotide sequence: TGTGCCAGCAGGAGGGACCCGGGCGGCTATGGCTACACCTTC. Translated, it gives CASRRDPGGYGYTF.

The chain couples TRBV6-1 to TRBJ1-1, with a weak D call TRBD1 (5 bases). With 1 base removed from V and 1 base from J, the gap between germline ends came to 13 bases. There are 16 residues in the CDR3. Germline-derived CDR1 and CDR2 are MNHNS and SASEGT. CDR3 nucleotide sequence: TGTGCCAGCAGTGAAGGGGGCGGGACGCGGAACACTGAAGCTTTCTTT. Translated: CASSEGGGTRNTEAFF.

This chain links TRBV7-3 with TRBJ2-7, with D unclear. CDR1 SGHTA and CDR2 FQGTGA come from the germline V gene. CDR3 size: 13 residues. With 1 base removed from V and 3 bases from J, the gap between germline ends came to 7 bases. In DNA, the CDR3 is TGTGCCAGCAGCTTAATCTCTGGCTACGAGCAGTACTTC. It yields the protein CASSLISGYEQYF.

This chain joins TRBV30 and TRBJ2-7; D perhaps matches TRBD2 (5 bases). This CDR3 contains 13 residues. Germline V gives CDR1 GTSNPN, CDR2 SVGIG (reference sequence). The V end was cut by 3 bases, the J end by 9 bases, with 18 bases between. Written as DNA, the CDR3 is TGTGCCTGGAGCGCGGACCGACTACTAGTGCAGTACTTC. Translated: CAWSADRLLVQYF. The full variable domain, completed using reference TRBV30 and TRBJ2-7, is SQTIHQWPATLVQPVGSPLSLECTVEGTSNPNLYWYRQAAGRGLQLLFYSVGIGQISSEVPQNLSASRPQDRQFILSSKKLLLSDSGFYLCAWSADRLLVQYFGPGTRLTVT.

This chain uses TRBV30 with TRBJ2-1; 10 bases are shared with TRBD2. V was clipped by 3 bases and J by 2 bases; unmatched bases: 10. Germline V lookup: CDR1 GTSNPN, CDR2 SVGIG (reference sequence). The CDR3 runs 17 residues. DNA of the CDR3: TGTGCCTGGAGGGAGCGGGGGGGCCTATTGCCCTACAATGAGCAGTTCTTC. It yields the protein CAWRERGGLLPYNEQFF.

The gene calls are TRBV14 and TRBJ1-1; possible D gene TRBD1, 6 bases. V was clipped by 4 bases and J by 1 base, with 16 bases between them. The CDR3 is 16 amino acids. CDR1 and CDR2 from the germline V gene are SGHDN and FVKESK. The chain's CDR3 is CASSLHGGLGNTEAFF. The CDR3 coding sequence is TGTGCCAGCAGCCTGCATGGGGGGCTCGGGAACACTGAAGCTTTCTTT.

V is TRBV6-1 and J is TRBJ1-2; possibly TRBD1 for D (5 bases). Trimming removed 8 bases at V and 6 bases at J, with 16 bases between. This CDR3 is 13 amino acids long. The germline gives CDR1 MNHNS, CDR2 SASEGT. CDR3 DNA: TGTGCCAGCTCTCAGGGTTTTGGTAATGGCTACACCTTC. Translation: CASSQGFGNGYTF.

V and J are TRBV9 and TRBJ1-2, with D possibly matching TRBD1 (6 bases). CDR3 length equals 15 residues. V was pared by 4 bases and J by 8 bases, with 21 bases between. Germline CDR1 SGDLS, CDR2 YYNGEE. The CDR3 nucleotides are TGTGCCAGCAGCCCCCAGTTCCGGAACAGGGTCGGCTACACCTTC. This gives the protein CASSPQFRNRVGYTF.